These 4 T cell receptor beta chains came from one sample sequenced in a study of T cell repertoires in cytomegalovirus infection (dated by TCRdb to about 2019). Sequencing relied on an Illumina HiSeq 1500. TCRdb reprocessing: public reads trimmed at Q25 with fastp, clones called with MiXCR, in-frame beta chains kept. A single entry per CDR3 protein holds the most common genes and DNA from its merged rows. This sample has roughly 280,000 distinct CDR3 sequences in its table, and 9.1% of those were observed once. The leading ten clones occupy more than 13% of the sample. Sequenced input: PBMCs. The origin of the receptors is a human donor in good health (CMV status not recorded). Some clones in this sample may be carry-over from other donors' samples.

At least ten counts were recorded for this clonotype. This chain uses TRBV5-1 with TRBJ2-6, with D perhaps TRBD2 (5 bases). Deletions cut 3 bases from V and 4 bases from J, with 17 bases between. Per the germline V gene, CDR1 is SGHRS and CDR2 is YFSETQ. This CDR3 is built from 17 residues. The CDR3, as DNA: TGCGCCAGCAGCTCGGGGTATTCCCTTCCAGGGGCCAACGTCCTGACTTTC. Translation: CASSSGYSLPGANVLTF.

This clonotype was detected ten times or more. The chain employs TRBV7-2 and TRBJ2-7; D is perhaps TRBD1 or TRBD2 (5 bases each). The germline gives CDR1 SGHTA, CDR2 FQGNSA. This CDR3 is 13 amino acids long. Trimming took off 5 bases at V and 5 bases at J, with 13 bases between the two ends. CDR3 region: CASSPGQVDEQYF. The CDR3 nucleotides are TGTGCCAGCAGCCCGGGGCAGGTGGACGAGCAGTACTTC. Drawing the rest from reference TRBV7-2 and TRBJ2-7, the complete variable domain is GAGVSQSPSNKVTEKGKDVELRCDPISGHTALYWYRQSLGQGLEFLIYFQGNSAPDKSGLPSDRFSAERTGGSVSTLTIQRTQQEDSAVYLCASSPGQVDEQYFGPGTRLTVT.

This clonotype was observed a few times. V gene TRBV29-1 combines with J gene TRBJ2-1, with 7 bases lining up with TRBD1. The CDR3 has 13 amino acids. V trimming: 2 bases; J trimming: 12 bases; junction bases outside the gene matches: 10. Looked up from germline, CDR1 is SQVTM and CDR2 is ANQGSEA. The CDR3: CSVERQGSGGQFF. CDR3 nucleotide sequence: TGCAGCGTTGAACGACAGGGCTCGGGCGGGCAGTTCTTC.

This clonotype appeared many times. The CDR3 region has the DNA TGTGCCAGCAGCTGGACAGGGGAGCCAGATACGCAGTATTTT. Translation: CASSWTGEPDTQYF. The chain combines TRBV7-9 with TRBJ2-3; 9 nucleotides line up with TRBD1. CDR1 and CDR2 from the germline V gene are SEHNR and FQNEAQ (reference sequence). The CDR3 covers 14 residues. Trimming took 4 bases from V and 4 from J; bases not matched to a gene: 3.